Following are 23 T cell receptor beta chains from one sample sequenced in a study of regulatory T cells in long-lasting Graves disease. The time point: newly diagnosed GD, antithyroid drugs for less than 3 months. From RNA extracted from PBMCs, the TCR library was made. CDR3-region Arm-PCR and iRepertoire HTBI primers produced the TCR beta libraries. Via MiXCR, TCRdb re-called the multiplex PCR reads, giving one row per CDR3 protein. The table records around 360,000 distinct CDR3 sequences, around 16% of them present only once. These data were also reused for a study on T cells in Graves' hyperthyroidism and ophthalmopathy.

This sample comprised peripheral blood mononuclear cells (PBMCs), obtained at new diagnosis, from a patient treated with antithyroid drugs. These receptors originate from a woman younger than 35 with Graves disease.

Concerning this clonotype: A much larger clone lies a single base off, so this may be a read error. V usage is TRBV20-1 and J usage is TRBJ2-1, with 14 bases fitting TRBD2. The J call is uncertain, as TRBJ2-3 better fits the DNA end. The CDR3 loop spans 15 amino acids. CDR1 is DFQATT and CDR2 is SNEGSKA in the germline V gene (reference sequence). As DNA, the CDR3 is TGCAGTGCTAGGGGACTAGCGGGAGCCTCAGATGCGCAGTATTTT. The encoded protein is CSARGLAGASDAQYF.

J is TRBJ2-5 and V is TRBV7-6; 11 bases are a match to TRBD1. Germline V gene lookup returns CDR1 SGHVS and CDR2 FNYEAQ. The CDR3 contains 16 residues. Trimming took 1 base from V and 5 from J; bases not matched to a gene: 6. The CDR3 DNA is TGTGCCAGCAGCTTAGGGACAGGGGGCTTCTTTGAGACCCAGTACTTC. Amino acids: CASSLGTGGFFETQYF.

In its sample, this clonotype was seen many times. The chain carries TRBV2 and TRBJ2-7; D remains ambiguous. The ends were cut back, 4 bases at V and 2 bases at J, with 12 bases in the middle. The germline CDR1 and CDR2 sequences are SNHLY and FYNNEI. The CDR3 runs to 14 residues. CDR3 amino acids: CASSGPLEPYEQYF. CDR3 sequence (DNA): TGTGCCAGCAGTGGGCCCCTCGAACCCTACGAGCAGTACTTC.

This clonotype has a count of ten or more. V is TRBV5-1 and J is TRBJ1-2; D is undetermined. The V and J ends lost 2 bases and 2 bases respectively, with 13 bases between them. Germline V gene sequence: CDR1 SGHRS, CDR2 YFSETQ. The CDR3 is 15 amino acids. The CDR3 nucleotides are TGCGCCAGCAGCTTAATCGACGGGCAAAACTATGGCTACACCTTC. This gives the protein CASSLIDGQNYGYTF.

Turning to this clonotype: A much larger clonotype is one base distant, so this may be a read error. The gene calls are TRBV11-3 and TRBJ1-1, with D perhaps TRBD1 (5 bases). The CDR3 is 13 amino acids. Germline V gene lookup returns CDR1 SGHNT and CDR2 YENEEA. The germline V and J ends were trimmed by 6 bases and 1 base, with 9 bases remaining between them. CDR3 region: CASSNGGNTEAFF. The CDR3 DNA sequence: TGTGCCAGCAGTAATGGGGGGAACACTGAAGCTTTCTTT.

As concerns this clonotype: A far bigger clonotype differs at one base, so this is likely a read error. The rearrangement uses TRBV6-4 and TRBJ2-3; TRBD2 is a possible D gene (6 bases). The J call could be wrong; TRBJ2-1 is a better fit for the DNA end. Germline V gene sequence: CDR1 MRHNA, CDR2 SNTAGT. CDR3 length: 14 residues. The CDR3, as DNA: TGTGCCAGCGGTGACTCGGGGGAGCACAATGAGCAGTTCTTC. Protein: CASGDSGEHNEQFF.

This clonotype was found many times. The chain is built from TRBV27 and TRBJ1-5; D possibly corresponds to TRBD1 (6 bases). Germline CDR1 MNHEY, CDR2 SMNVEV (reference sequence). Deletions cut 0 bases from V and 5 bases from J, with 17 bases between. The CDR3 has 17 residues. The CDR3 sequence: CASSLSRGATGHQPQHF. The CDR3 DNA follows: TGTGCCAGCAGTTTATCGAGGGGGGCCACTGGCCATCAGCCCCAGCATTTT.

There are many counts of this clonotype. A junction end diverges from the germline sequence, so it may reflect a read error. V and J are TRBV2 and TRBJ1-2, with D unclear. The germline gives CDR1 SNHLY, CDR2 FYNNEI. The CDR3 totals 13 residues. The chain's CDR3 is CASRTWGNCGYTF. The CDR3 DNA reads TGTGCCAGCAGGACATGGGGTAACTGTGGCTACACCTTC.

In regard to this clonotype: A much larger clone lies a single base off, so this may be a read error. The CDR3 does not end in the conserved phenylalanine or tryptophan, so this is likely a read error. The rearrangement uses TRBV12-3 or TRBV12-4 and TRBJ1-2; 10 nucleotides line up with TRBD1. This CDR3 spans 15 amino acids. The trim removed 8 bases at V and 4 bases at J, leaving 10 bases unmatched. CDR3 coding DNA: TGTGCCAGCGGGAGACAGGGGGCAAGCATCTATGGCTACACCCTC. Protein product: CASGRQGASIYGYTL.

This clonotype was observed a handful of times. The chain has TRBV9 and TRBJ2-7; tentatively, D is TRBD1 or TRBD2 (6 bases each). Trimming stripped 1 base from V and 3 bases from J, with 11 bases between. In germline, CDR1 is SGDLS, CDR2 YYNGEE. This CDR3 has 14 amino acids. The CDR3 region has the DNA TGTGCCAGCAGCGTAACCGGGGGCGGCTACGAGCAGTACTTC. Its translation: CASSVTGGGYEQYF.

Ten or more counts support this clonotype. V usage is TRBV7-8 and J usage is TRBJ2-3; 7 bases agree with TRBD1. The J segment lost 2 bases and the V segment lost 5 bases, leaving 7 bases of the junction unmatched. Germline V gene data show CDR1 as SGHVS and CDR2 as FQNEAQ. CDR3 length equals 15 residues. CDR3 sequence (DNA): TGTGCCAGCAGCCCCGGACAGGAGTTCACAGATACGCAGTATTTT. Encoded protein: CASSPGQEFTDTQYF. The full variable domain, rest sourced from reference TRBV7-8 and TRBJ2-3, is GAGVSQSPRYKVAKRGQDVALRCDPISGHVSLFWYQQALGQGPEFLTYFQNEAQLDKSGLPSDRFFAERPEGSVSTLKIQRTQQEDSAVYLCASSPGQEFTDTQYFGPGTRLTVL.

This chain uses TRBV6-2 or TRBV6-3 with TRBJ1-6, with 8 bases matching TRBD1. The CDR3 runs to 17 residues. V was pared by 6 bases and J by 0 bases, with 7 bases of the junction left unmatched. Looked up from germline, CDR1 is MNHEY and CDR2 is SVGEGT. The DNA of the CDR3 is TGTGCCAGCAGCACGAGACAGGGGAGCTCCTATAATTCACCCCTCCACTTT. Its protein is CASSTRQGSSYNSPLHF.

The rearrangement uses TRBV3-1 and TRBJ1-1, with a tentative D call TRBD1 (6 bases). The V gene lost 3 bases and the J gene lost 8 bases, with 13 bases spanning the gap. Germline CDR1 reads LGHDT; CDR2 reads YNNKEL (reference sequence). The CDR3 length is 13 residues. The CDR3 region is CASSQRQAMEAFF. The CDR3 DNA sequence: TGTGCCAGCAGCCAGAGACAGGCCATGGAAGCTTTCTTT.

This clonotype has a count of ten or more. This chain links TRBV27 with TRBJ2-5, with D perhaps TRBD1 or TRBD2 (6 bases each). Per germline, CDR1 MNHEY and CDR2 SMNVEV (reference sequence). With 1 base removed from V and 1 base from J, the gap between germline ends came to 16 bases. The CDR3 consists of 17 residues. CDR3 in DNA: TGTGCCAGCAGTTTATATAGGGGGGCGCGGCCCCAAGAGACCCAGTACTTC. This encodes CASSLYRGARPQETQYF.

This clonotype was counted many times. The rearrangement links TRBV3-1 to TRBJ1-2, with 7 bases lining up with TRBD1. CDR3 length: 16 amino acids. CDR1 and CDR2 from the germline V gene are LGHDT and YNNKEL (reference sequence). V lost 0 bases, J lost 6 bases, and 10 bases stayed unmatched. DNA for the CDR3: TGTGCCAGCAGCCAAGATTTAGGAGGAGGGGGCGATGGCTACACCTTC. Protein: CASSQDLGGGGDGYTF.

This rearrangement joins TRBV14 to TRBJ1-2, with D possibly matching TRBD1 (6 bases). V lost 5 bases to trimming and J lost 8 bases, with 15 bases between them. The CDR3 covers 13 residues. Germline values: CDR1 SGHDN, CDR2 FVKESK. The CDR3 loop is CASSRGMESGYTF. CDR3 DNA: TGTGCCAGCAGCAGGGGGATGGAAAGCGGCTACACCTTC.

This clonotype has only a few counts. J is TRBJ1-2 and V is TRBV12-3 or TRBV12-4; D uncertain. V dropped 0 bases and J dropped 7 bases, with 6 bases sitting between them. The length of the CDR3 is 12 residues. As DNA, the CDR3 is TGTGCCAGCAGTTTAGCTCGGCGTGGCTACACCTTC. This codes for CASSLARRGYTF.

This clonotype was picked up a small number of times. The chain joins TRBV10-3 to TRBJ2-7; possibly TRBD1 for D (6 bases). This CDR3 is built from 15 residues. V lost 3 bases and J 2 bases, leaving 14 bases between the germline ends. CDR1 is ENHRY and CDR2 is SYGVKD in the germline V gene. The CDR3 is CAISDRGRGTYEQYF. CDR3 nucleotides: TGTGCCATCAGTGACAGGGGCAGGGGAACCTACGAGCAGTACTTC.

This clonotype was seen at least ten times. The chain is built from TRBV11-2 and TRBJ2-7; 7 nucleotides line up with TRBD1. With 6 bases clipped from V and 3 bases from J, the junction kept 8 bases outside the gene matches. Germline assignment: CDR1 SGHAT and CDR2 FQNNGV. The CDR3 totals 14 residues. In DNA, the CDR3 is TGTGCCAGCAGTCTTGCTTGGGACAGCTACGAGCAGTACTTC. Encoded protein: CASSLAWDSYEQYF.

This clonotype occurred many times. The chain links TRBV12-3 or TRBV12-4 to TRBJ1-2; unclear D gene. V lost 6 bases and J 5 bases, leaving 10 bases between the germline ends. The length of the CDR3 is 12 residues. CDR3 sequence: CASSRAGYGYTF. The CDR3 nucleotides read TGTGCCAGCAGCCGGGCCGGGTATGGCTACACCTTC.

This rearrangement joins TRBV5-1 to TRBJ2-5, with TRBD1 identical over 8 bases. Germline CDR1 reads SGHRS; CDR2 reads YFSETQ. The CDR3 length is 13 residues. Trimming cost V 7 bases and J 4 bases; bases outside gene matches: 6. DNA for the CDR3: TGCGCCAGCTCCAGGGGGCGCGGAGAGACCCAGTACTTC. Translation gives CASSRGRGETQYF.

This clonotype was recorded at least ten times. The gene calls are TRBV12-3 or TRBV12-4 and TRBJ2-1, with D possibly being TRBD2 (6 bases). V lost 3 bases and J lost 8, with 20 bases in between. The CDR3 is 16 residues long. CDR3: CASSFGGFLEGYEQFF. CDR3 nucleotides: TGTGCCAGCAGTTTCGGCGGGTTTTTGGAGGGATATGAGCAGTTCTTC.

This clonotype was found a few times. At one end, the junction sequence differs from germline, possibly due to a read error. The chain carries TRBV19 and TRBJ2-2, with a weak D call TRBD1 (5 bases). Germline V gene data show CDR1 as LNHDA and CDR2 as SQIVND (reference sequence). CDR3 length: 17 residues. The CDR3 DNA reads as TGTGCCAGCAGTAGGGGCCAAGCCCAGCTGAACACCGGGGAGCTGTTTTTT. Translating it yields CASSRGQAQLNTGELFF.